This T cell receptor (delta chain) was documented in a study of γδ T cells in repeated Plasmodium falciparum infection. The wider study: Each infection was followed by sampling at 21 days, plus baseline and some pre-infection draws.

Gammadelta T cells were flow-sorted from PBMC into Vgamma9/Vdelta2+ and Vdelta2-negative populations for bulk analysis. This clone was seen only a few times. The antigen is unknown. The protein that TCRdb holds for this DNA derives from a much larger clone and differs from the translated DNA at residue 4, which likely indicates a read error; the protein shown here is translated from the DNA. Whole-study results and caveats: Compared with Australian children, Malian Vdelta2-negative repertoires seemed more clonal, less diverse, less shared.

TCRdb reapplied CATT to the multiplex PCR reads. The sample holds 90,000 to 95,000 delta-chain clones, 0.98% seen once. There are 16 residues in the CDR3. Germline loops: CDR1 GEAIGNYY, CDR2 EKD. This receptor was identified in a pool of human donors (malaria-infected and uninfected, not separated). The chain uses TRDV2 and TRDJ1, with 9 nucleotides matching TRDD3. The specimen sequenced was gamma-delta T cells from blood. In DNA form, the CDR3 reads TGTGCCTGTAACACCAACCTAGGGGATACGGCCGATAAACTCATCTTT. Translating gives CACNTNLGDTADKLIF.